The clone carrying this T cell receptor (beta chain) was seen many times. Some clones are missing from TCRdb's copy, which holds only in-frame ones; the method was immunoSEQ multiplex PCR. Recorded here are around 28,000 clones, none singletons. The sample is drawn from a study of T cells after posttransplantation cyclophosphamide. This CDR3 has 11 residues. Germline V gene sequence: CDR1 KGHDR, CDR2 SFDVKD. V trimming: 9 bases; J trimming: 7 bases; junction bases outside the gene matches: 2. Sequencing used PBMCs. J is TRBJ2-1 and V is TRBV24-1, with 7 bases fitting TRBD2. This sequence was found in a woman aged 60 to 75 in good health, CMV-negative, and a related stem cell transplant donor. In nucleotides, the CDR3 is TGTGCCACCGGGACTAAGAATGAGCAGTTCTTC. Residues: CATGTKNEQFF.